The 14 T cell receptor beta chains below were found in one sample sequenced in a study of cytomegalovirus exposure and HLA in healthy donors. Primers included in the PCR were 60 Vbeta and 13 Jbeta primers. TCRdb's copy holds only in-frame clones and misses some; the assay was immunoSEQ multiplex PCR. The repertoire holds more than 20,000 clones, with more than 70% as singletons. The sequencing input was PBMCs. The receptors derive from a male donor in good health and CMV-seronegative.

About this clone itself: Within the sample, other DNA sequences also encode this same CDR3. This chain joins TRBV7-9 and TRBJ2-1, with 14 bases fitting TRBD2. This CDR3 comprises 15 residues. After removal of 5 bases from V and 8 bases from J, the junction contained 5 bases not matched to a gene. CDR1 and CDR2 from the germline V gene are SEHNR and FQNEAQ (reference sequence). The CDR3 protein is CASSLGTSGSDEQFF. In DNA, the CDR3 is TGTGCCAGCAGCCTAGGGACTAGCGGGAGTGATGAGCAGTTCTTC.

The CDR3, as DNA: TGTGCCAGCACCGAAGGGCGTAGCGACTACGAGCAGTACTTC. Residues: CASTEGRSDYEQYF. The J gene is TRBJ2-7, the V gene TRBV2; a possible D gene is TRBD2 (5 bases). Trimming shortened V by 7 bases and J by 3 bases, and 16 bases separated the two germline ends. CDR1 and CDR2 (germline): SNHLY, FYNNEI. The CDR3 spans 14 residues.

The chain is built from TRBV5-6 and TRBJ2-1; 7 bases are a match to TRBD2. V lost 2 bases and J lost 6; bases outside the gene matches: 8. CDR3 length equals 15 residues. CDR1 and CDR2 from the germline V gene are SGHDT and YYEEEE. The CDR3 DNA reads TGTGCCAGCAGCTTTTGGACTAGGGGCTCCAATGAGCAGTTCTTC. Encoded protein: CASSFWTRGSNEQFF.

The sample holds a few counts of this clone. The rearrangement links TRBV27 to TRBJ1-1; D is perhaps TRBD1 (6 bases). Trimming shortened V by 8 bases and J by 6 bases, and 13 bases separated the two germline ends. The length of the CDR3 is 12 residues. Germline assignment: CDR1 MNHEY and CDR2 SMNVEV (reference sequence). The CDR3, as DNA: TGTGCCAGCTCGTATACAGGGTCTGAAGCTTTCTTT. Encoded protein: CASSYTGSEAFF.

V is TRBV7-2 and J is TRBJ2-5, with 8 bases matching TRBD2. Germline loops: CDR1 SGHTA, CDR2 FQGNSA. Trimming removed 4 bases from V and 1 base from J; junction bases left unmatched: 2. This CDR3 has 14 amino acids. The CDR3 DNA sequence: TGTGCCAGCAGCTATAGCGGGACCCAAGAGACCCAGTACTTC. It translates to CASSYSGTQETQYF.

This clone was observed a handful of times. CDR3 in amino acids: CASSFGLAPADTQYF. CDR3 bases: TGTGCCAGCAGTTTTGGACTAGCTCCTGCGGATACGCAGTATTTT. The J gene is TRBJ2-3, the V gene TRBV27; 8 bases are a match to TRBD2. This CDR3 is built from 15 residues. Germline values: CDR1 MNHEY, CDR2 SMNVEV (reference sequence). The V gene end was trimmed by 3 bases and the J gene end by 6 bases; junction bases not matched to a gene: 8.

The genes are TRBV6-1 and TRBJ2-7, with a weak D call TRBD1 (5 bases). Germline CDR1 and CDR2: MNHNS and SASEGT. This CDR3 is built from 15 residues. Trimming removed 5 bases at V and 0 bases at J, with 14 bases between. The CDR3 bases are TGTGCCAGCAGTCTAACCTACGACAGCTCCTACGAGCAGTACTTC. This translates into CASSLTYDSSYEQYF.

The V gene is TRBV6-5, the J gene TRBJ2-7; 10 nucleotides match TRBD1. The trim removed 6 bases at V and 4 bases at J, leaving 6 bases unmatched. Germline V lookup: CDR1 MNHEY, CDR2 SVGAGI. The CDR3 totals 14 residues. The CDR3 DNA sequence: TGTGCCAGCAGCCTGACAGGGGGCGGGTACGAGCAGTACTTC. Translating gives CASSLTGGGYEQYF.

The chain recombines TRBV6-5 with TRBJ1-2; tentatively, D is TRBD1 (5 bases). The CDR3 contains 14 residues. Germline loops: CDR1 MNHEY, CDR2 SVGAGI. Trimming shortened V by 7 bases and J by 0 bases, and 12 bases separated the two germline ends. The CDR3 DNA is TGTGCCAGCACACCCGACAGTTCTAACTATGGCTACACCTTC. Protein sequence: CASTPDSSNYGYTF.

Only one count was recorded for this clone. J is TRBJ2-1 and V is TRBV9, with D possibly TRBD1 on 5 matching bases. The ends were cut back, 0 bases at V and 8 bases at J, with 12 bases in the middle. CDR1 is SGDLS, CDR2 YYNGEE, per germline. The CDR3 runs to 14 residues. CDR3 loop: CASSVEGLNYEQFF. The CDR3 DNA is TGTGCCAGCAGCGTAGAGGGGCTAAACTATGAGCAGTTCTTC.

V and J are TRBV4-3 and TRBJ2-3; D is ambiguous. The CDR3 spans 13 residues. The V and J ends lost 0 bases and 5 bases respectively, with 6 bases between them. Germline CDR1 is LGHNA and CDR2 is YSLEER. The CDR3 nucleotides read TGCGCCAGCAGCCAAGAGGGCGTAGATACGCAGTATTTT. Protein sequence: CASSQEGVDTQYF.

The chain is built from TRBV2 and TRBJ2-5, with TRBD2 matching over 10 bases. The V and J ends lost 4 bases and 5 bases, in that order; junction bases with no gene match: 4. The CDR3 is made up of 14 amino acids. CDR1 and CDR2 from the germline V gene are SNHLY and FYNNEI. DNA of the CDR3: TGTGCCAGCAGTGGGCTAGCGGGAGATGAGACCCAGTACTTC. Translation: CASSGLAGDETQYF.

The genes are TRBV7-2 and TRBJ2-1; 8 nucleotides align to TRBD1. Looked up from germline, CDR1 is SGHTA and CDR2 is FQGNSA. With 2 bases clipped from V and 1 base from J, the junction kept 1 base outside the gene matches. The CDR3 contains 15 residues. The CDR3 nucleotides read TGTGCCAGCAGCTTACAGGGGGCGTCCTACAATGAGCAGTTCTTC. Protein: CASSLQGASYNEQFF.

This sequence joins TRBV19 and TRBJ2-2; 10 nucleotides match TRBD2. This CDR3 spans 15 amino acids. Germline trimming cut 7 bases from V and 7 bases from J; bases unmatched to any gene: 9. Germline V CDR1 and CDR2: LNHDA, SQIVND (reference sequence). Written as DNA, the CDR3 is TGTGCCAGTATGTCCCTCGGACTAGCGGTCGGGGAGCTGTTTTTT. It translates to CASMSLGLAVGELFF.